This entry describes one TCR beta chain. Antigen: not known. This table comes from immunoSEQ multiplex PCR, and its TCRdb copy is limited to in-frame clones, with some not included. The top ten clones hold 5.3% of a sample with over 45,000 clones, about 91% of them seen once. This CDR3 has 15 residues. The germline V gene encodes CDR1 MGHRA and CDR2 YSYEKL. Trimming cost V 7 bases and J 2 bases, with 17 bases left between them. The data derive from a study of T cell responses to AZD1222 COVID-19 vaccine. Findings and caveats of the study: AZD1222 recipients seropositive at baseline numbered only 5 or 6. Dominant at 160-218 and 743-854, vaccine-associated CD4 TCRs also spanned spike.

The gene calls are TRBV4-1 and TRBJ1-2, with TRBD1 as a possible D gene (6 bases). The sequencing here drew on peripheral blood, taken 28 days after the second AZD1222 dose. The receptor comes from an adult who received the AZD1222 COVID-19 vaccine. The CDR3 region has the DNA TGCGCCAGCAAGTCTGGACAGTTCTCAAACTATGGCTACACCTTC. Translating gives CASKSGQFSNYGYTF.